The sequence of this T cell receptor beta chain was determined in a study of spatial heterogeneity in lung cancer. Study background: Detection consistently yielded more beta chains than alpha chains. Study-wide results and limits: More often at tumor resection than at routine follow-up, ubiquitous expanded tumor TCRs were detected in the blood.

This clonotype appeared many times. No antigen is known for it. Indicated time point: sample taken at primary tumor resection. A single record per CDR3 protein comes from TCRdb applying MiXCR to the 5' RACE reads. This repertoire shows 8,500 to 9,000 distinct CDR3 sequences, around 4.5% found once; its top ten account for roughly 28%. V lost 4 bases and J lost 2; bases outside the gene matches: 4. Germline lookup yields CDR1 SGHRS and CDR2 YFSETQ. The CDR3 runs to 15 residues. The chain couples TRBV5-1 to TRBJ2-1; 9 nucleotides align to TRBD1. This receptor was identified in a male donor with early-stage non-small cell lung cancer. The input for sequencing was PBMCs, taken at surgery. CDR3 protein: CASSPGTGTYNEQFF. The CDR3 DNA sequence: TGCGCCAGCAGCCCCGGGACAGGGACCTACAATGAGCAGTTCTTC.